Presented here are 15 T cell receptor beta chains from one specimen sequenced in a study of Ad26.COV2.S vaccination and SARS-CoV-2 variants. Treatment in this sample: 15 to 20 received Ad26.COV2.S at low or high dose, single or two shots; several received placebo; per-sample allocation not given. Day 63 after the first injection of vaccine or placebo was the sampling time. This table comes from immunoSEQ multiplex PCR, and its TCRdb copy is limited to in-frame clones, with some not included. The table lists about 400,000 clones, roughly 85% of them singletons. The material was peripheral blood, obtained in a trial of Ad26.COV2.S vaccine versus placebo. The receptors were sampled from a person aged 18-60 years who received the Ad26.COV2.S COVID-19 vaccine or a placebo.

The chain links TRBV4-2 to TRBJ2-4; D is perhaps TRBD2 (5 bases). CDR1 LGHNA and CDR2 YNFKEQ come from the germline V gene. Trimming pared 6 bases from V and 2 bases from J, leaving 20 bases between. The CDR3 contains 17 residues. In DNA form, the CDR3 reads TGTGCCAGCAGTCGTTCTGAGCTCCCGGGGACCAAAAACATTCAGTACTTC. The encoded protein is CASSRSELPGTKNIQYF.

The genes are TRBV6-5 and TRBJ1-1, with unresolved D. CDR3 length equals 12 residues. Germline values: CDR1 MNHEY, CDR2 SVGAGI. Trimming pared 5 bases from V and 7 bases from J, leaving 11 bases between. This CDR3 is CASSPMGSEAFF. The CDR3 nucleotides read TGTGCCAGCAGTCCGATGGGGAGTGAAGCTTTCTTT.

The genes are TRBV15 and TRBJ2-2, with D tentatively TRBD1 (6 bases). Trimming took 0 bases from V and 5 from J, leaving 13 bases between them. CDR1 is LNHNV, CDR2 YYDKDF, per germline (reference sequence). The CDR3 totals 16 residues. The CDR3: CATSRDLGTKTGELFF. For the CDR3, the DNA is TGTGCCACCAGCAGAGATCTTGGGACAAAAACCGGGGAGCTGTTTTTT.

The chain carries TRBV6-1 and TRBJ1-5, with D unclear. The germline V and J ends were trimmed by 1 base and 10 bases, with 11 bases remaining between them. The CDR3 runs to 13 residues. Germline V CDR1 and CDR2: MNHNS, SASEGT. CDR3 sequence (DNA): TGTGCCAGCAGTGAAGGAACCGCCCAACCCCAGCATTTT. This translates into CASSEGTAQPQHF.

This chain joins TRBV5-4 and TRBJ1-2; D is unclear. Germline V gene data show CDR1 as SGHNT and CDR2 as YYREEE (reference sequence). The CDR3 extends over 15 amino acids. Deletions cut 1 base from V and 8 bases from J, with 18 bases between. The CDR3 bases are TGTGCCAGCAGCTTGTGGAATAAAGCACATAGGGGCTACACCTTC. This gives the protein CASSLWNKAHRGYTF.

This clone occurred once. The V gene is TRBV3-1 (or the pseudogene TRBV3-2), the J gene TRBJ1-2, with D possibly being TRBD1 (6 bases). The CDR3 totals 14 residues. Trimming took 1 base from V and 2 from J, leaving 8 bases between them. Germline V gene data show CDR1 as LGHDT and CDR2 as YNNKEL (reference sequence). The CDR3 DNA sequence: TGTGCCAGCAGCCAAGCGGGGGGCAACTATGGCTACACCTTC. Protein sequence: CASSQAGGNYGYTF.

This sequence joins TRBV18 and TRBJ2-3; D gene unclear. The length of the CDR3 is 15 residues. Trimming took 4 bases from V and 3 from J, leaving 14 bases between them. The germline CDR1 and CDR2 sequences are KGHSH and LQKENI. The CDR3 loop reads CASSQVPIRTDTQYF. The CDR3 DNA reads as TGTGCCAGCTCACAAGTCCCGATTAGGACAGATACGCAGTATTTT.

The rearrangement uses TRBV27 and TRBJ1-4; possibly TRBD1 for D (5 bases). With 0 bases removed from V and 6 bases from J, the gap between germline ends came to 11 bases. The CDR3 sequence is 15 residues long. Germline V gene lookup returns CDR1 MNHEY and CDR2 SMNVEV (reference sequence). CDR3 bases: TGTGCCAGCAGTTTATCATGGGGGGAGGATGAAAAACTGTTTTTT. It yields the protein CASSLSWGEDEKLFF.

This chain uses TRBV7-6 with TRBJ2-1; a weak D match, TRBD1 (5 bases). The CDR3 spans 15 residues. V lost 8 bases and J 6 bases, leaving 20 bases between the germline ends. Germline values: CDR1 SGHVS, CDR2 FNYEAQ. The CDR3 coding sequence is TGTGCCAGCCGGCTGGTGGCAGGGATTGGCAATGAGCAGTTCTTC. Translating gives CASRLVAGIGNEQFF.

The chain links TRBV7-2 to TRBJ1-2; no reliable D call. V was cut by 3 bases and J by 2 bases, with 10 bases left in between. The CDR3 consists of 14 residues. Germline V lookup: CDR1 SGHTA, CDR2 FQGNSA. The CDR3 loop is CASSFEPVNYGYTF. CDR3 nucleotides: TGTGCCAGCAGCTTTGAACCCGTCAACTATGGCTACACCTTC.

This CDR3 reads CASSRDRGYEQYF. Here the CDR3 DNA reads TGTGCCAGCAGCCGGGACAGGGGTTACGAGCAGTACTTC. The chain links TRBV5-8 to TRBJ2-7; 10 bases line up with TRBD1. The CDR3 has 13 amino acids. CDR1 is SGHTS, CDR2 YDEGEE, per germline. V trimming: 4 bases; J trimming: 4 bases; junction bases outside the gene matches: 2.

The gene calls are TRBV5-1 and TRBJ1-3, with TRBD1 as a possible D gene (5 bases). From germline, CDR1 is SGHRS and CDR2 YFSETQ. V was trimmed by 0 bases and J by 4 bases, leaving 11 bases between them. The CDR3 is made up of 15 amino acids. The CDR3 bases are TGCGCCAGCAGCTTGGGTGAGGGGTACGGAAACACCATATATTTT. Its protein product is CASSLGEGYGNTIYF.

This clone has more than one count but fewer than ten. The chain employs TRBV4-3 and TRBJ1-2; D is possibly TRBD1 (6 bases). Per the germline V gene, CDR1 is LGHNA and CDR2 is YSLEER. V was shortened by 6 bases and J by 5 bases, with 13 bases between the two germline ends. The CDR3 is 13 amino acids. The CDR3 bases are TGCGCCAGCAGTAGGGGGGCAGGTTATGGCTACACCTTC. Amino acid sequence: CASSRGAGYGYTF.

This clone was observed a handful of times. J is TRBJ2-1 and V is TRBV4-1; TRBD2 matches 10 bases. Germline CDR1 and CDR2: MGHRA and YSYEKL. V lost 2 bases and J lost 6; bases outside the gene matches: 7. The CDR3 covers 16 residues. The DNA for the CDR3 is TGCGCCAGCAGCCAACCGGGACTAGCGCAGGTCAATGAGCAGTTCTTC. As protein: CASSQPGLAQVNEQFF.

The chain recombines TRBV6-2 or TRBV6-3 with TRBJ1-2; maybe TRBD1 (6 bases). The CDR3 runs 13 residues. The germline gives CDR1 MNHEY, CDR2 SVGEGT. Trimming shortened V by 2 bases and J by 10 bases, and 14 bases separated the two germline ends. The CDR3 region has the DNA TGTGCCAGCAGTTACGCGACAGGAATTGTCTACACCTTC. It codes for CASSYATGIVYTF.